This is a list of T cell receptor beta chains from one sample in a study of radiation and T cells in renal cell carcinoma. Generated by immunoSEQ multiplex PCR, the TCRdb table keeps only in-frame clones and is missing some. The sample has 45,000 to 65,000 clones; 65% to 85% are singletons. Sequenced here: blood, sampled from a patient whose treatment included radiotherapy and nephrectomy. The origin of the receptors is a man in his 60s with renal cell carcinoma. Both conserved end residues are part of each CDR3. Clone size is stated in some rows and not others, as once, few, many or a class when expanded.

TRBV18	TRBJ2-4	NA	CASSPDRLIAKNIQYF
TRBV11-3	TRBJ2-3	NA	CASSLERIGRTNTQYF
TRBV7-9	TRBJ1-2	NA	CASSLVEEATSYGYTF
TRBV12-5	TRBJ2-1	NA	CASGMPGLAGGNEQFF
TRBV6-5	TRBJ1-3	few	CASSLTPVNTIYF
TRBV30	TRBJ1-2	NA	CAWSVGYRTARGYTF
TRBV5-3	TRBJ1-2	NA	CARSLDRANYGYTF
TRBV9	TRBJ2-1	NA	CASSVVGQAGYNEQFF
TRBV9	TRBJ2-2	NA	CASSVAGGSGELFF
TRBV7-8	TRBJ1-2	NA	CASSSPTGSYGYTF
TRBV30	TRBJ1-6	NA	CAWSNGQDNSPLHF
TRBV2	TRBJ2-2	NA	CASLELGVNTGELFF
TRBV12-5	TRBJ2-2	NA	CASGLGTGGVSDGELFF
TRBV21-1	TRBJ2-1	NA	CASSKVIGLREQFF
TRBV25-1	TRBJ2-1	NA	CASSDPSRLAGSYNEQFF
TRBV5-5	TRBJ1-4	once	CASSLQGSLTNEKLFF
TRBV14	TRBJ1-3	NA	CASFTGGLGNTIYF
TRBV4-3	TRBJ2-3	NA	CASSQDLTSSTQYF
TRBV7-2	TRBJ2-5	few	CASSLPSGKTQYF
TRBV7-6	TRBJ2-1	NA	CASSLVQAGGLFF
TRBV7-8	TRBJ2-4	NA	CASSLGFGAKNIQYF
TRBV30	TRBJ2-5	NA	CAWNLGAGQETQYF
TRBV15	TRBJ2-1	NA	CATSTRQGAYEQFF
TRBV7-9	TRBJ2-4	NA	CASSLALAGGENIQYF
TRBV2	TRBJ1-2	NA	CASSPTGVHGYTF
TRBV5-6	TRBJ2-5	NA	CASSFARGGQETQYF
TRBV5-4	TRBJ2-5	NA	CASSPTGQGMGQETQYF
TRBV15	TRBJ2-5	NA	CATSVAGVQETQYF